This T cell receptor beta chain was recorded in a study of post-analysis software for immune sequencing data. Study summary: Relapsing-remitting, secondary progressive and progressive-relapsing forms of multiple sclerosis all featured among disease courses.

The TCR beta cDNA libraries contained unique molecular identifiers. A population of 1 to 10 million T cells gave rise to about half a million cDNA molecules. TCRdb reprocessed the PCR reads with MiXCR, giving one entry per CDR3 protein. This table has 450,000 to 650,000 distinct CDR3 sequences, roughly 40% appearing once. Germline lookup yields CDR1 LGHDT and CDR2 YNNKEL (reference sequence). V lost 3 bases and J lost 1, with 9 bases in between. CDR3 length equals 14 residues. Worth noting for this clonotype: Its matching antigen is unknown.

Whole-study results and caveats: Roughly five TRBV segments appeared more often in patients than in controls, and TRBV5-6, TRBV5-1 and TRBV20-1 were among these. A significant reduction in normalized Chao1 diversity was observed in multiple sclerosis patients versus controls. Batch-matched samples strongly co-clustered by F measure.

The chain carries TRBV3-1 and TRBJ1-1; no definite D call. The receptor comes from a girl aged 10 to 17 with multiple sclerosis. Sequenced input: blood. The CDR3 sequence is CASSQVARNTEAFF. The CDR3 coding sequence is TGTGCCAGCAGCCAGGTGGCCAGGAACACTGAAGCTTTCTTT. The full variable domain, rest sourced from reference TRBV3-1 and TRBJ1-1, is DTAVSQTPKYLVTQMGNDKSIKCEQNLGHDTMYWYKQDSKKFLKIMFSYNNKELIINETVPNRFSPKSPDKAHLNLHINSLELGDSAVYFCASSQVARNTEAFFGQGTRLTVV.